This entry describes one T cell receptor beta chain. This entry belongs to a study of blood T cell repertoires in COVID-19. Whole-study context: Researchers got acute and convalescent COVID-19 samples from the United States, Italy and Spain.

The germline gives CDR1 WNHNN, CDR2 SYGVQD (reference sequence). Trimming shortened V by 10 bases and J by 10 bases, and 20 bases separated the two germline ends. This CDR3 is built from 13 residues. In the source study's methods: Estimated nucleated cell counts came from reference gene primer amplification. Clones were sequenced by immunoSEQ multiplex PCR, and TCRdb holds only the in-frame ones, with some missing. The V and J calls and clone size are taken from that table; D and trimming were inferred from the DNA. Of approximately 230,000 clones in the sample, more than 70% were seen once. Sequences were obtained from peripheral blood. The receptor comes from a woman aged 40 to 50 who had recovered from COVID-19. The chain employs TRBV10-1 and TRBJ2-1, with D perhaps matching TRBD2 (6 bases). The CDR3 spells CANRFRGGEEQFF. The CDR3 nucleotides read TGCGCCAACAGATTCCGAGGAGGGGAAGAGCAGTTCTTC.